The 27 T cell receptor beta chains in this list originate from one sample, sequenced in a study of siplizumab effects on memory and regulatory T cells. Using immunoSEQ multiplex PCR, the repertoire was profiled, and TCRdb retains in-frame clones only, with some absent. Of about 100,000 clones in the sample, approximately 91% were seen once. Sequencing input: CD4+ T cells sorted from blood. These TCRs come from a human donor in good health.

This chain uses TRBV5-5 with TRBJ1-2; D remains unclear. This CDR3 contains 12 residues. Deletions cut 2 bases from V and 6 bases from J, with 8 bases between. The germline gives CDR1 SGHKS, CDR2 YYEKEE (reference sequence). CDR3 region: CASSFSRDGYTF. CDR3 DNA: TGTGCCAGCAGCTTCAGCCGGGATGGCTACACCTTC.

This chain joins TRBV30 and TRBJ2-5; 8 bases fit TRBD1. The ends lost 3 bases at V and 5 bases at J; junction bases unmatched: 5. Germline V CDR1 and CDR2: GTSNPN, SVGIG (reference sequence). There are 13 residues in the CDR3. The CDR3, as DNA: TGTGCCTGGAGCCCCAGGGGGCGGGAGACCCAGTACTTC. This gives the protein CAWSPRGRETQYF. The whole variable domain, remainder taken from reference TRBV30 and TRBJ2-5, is SQTIHQWPATLVQPVGSPLSLECTVEGTSNPNLYWYRQAAGRGLQLLFYSVGIGQISSEVPQNLSASRPQDRQFILSSKKLLLSDSGFYLCAWSPRGRETQYFGPGTRLLVL.

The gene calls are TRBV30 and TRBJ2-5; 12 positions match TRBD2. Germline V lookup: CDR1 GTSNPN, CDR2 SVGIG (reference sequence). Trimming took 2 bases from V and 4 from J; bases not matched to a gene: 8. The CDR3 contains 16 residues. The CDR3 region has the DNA TGTGCCTGGAGTAGCCTAGCGGGGGGGCCCCGAGAGACCCAGTACTTC. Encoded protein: CAWSSLAGGPRETQYF.

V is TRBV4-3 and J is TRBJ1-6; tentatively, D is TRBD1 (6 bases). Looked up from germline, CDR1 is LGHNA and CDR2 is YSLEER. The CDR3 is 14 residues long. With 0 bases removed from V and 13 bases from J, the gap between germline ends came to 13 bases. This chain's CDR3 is CASSQDGGGGPLHF. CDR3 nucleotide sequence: TGCGCCAGCAGCCAAGATGGGGGGGGCGGTCCCCTCCACTTT.

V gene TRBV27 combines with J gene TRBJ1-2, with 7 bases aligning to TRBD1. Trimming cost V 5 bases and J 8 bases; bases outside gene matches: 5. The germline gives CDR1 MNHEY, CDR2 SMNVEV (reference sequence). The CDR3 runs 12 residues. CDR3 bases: TGTGCCAGCAGTCGTGACAGGGACGGCTACACCTTC. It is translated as CASSRDRDGYTF.

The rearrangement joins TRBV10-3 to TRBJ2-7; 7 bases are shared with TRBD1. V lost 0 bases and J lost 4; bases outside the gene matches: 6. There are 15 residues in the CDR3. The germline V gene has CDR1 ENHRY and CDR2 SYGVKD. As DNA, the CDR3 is TGTGCCATCAGTGAGTCGCCGACAGGGCTGTACGAGCAGTACTTC. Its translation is CAISESPTGLYEQYF.

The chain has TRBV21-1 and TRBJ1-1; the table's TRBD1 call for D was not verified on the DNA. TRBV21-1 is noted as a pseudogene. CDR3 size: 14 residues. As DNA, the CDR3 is TGTGCCAGCAGCATAACAGCTCTGAACACTGAAGCTTTCTTT. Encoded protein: CASSITALNTEAFF.

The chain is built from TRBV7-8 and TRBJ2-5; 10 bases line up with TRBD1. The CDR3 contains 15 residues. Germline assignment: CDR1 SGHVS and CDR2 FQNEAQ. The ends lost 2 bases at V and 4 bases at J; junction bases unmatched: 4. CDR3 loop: CASSLLDRGGETQYF. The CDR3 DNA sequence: TGTGCCAGCAGCTTACTGGACAGGGGGGGAGAGACCCAGTACTTC.

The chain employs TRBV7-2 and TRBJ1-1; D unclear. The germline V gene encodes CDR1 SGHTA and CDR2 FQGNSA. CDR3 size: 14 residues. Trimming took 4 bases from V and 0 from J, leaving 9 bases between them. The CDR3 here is CASSSRVMNTEAFF. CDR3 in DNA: TGTGCCAGCAGCTCTAGGGTGATGAACACTGAAGCTTTCTTT.

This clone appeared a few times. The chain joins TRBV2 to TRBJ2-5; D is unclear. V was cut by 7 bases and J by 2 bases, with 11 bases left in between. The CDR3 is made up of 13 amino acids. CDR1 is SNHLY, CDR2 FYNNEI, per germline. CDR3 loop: CASTLDLQETQYF. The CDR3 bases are TGTGCCAGCACCTTGGACCTGCAAGAGACCCAGTACTTC.

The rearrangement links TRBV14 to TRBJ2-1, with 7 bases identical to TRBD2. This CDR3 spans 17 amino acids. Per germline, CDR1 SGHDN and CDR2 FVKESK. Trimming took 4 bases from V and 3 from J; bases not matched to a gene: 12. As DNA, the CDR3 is TGTGCCAGCAGCCCATCAATATCAGAGCGGGGCTACAATGAGCAGTTCTTC. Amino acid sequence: CASSPSISERGYNEQFF.

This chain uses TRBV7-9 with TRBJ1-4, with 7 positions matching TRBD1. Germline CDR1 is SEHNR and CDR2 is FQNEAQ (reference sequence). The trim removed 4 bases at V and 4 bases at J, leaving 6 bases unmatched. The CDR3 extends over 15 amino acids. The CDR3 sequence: CASSSRTGGNEKLFF. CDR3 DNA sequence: TGTGCCAGCAGCTCTCGGACAGGTGGTAATGAAAAACTGTTTTTT.

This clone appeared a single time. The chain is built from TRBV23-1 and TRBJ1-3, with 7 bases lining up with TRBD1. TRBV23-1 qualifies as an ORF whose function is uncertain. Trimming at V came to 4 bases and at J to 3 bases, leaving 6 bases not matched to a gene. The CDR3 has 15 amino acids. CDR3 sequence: CASSRLTGSGNTIYF. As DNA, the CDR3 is TGCGCCAGCAGTCGCCTGACAGGGAGTGGAAACACCATATATTTT.

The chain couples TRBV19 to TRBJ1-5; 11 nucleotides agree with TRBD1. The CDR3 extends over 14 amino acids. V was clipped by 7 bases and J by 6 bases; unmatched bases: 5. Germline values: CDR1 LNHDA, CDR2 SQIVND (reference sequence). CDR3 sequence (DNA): TGTGCCAGTACAGGACAGGGGGCTGGTCAGCCCCAGCATTTT. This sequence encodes CASTGQGAGQPQHF.

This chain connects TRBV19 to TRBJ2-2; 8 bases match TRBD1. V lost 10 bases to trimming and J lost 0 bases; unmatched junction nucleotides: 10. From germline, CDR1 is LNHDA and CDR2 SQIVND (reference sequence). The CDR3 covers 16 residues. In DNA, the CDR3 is TGTGCCACCACACGACGACAGGGGTCGAACACCGGGGAGCTGTTTTTT. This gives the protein CATTRRQGSNTGELFF.

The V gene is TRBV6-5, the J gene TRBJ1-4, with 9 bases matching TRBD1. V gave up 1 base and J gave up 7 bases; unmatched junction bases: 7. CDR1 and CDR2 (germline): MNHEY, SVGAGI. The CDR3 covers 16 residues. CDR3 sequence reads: CASSYYTDRGGEKLFF. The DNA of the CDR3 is TGTGCCAGCAGTTACTATACGGACAGGGGAGGTGAAAAACTGTTTTTT.

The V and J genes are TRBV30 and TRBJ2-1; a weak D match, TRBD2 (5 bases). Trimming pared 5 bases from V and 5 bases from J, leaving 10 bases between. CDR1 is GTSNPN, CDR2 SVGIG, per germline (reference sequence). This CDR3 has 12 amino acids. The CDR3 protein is CAWGGRNNEQFF. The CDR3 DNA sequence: TGTGCCTGGGGCGGGCGTAACAATGAGCAGTTCTTC.

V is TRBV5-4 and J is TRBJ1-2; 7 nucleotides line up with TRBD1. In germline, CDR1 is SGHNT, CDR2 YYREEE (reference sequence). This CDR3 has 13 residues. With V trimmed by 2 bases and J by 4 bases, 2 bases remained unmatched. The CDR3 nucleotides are TGTGCCAGCAGCTTTCCAGGGGGCTATGGCTACACCTTC. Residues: CASSFPGGYGYTF.

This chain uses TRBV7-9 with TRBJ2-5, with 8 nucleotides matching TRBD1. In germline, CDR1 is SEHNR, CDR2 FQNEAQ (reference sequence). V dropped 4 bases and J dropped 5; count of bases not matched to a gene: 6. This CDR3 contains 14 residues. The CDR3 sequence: CASSWTGRKETQYF. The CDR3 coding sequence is TGTGCCAGCAGCTGGACAGGGAGAAAGGAGACCCAGTACTTC.

The CDR3 reads CASSWDRGGGWTGELFF. For the CDR3, the DNA is TGTGCCAGCAGCTGGGACAGGGGAGGAGGATGGACCGGGGAGCTGTTTTTT. The J gene is TRBJ2-2, the V gene TRBV7-2, with 10 nucleotides matching TRBD1. The length of the CDR3 is 17 residues. With 4 bases clipped from V and 5 bases from J, the junction kept 10 bases outside the gene matches. Germline CDR1 is SGHTA and CDR2 is FQGNSA.

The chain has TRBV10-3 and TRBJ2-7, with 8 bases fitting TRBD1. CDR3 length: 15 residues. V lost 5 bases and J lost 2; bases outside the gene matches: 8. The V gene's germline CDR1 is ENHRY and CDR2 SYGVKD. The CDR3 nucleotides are TGTGCCATCAGTCAAGGGACAGGCACCACCTACGAGCAGTACTTC. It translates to CAISQGTGTTYEQYF.

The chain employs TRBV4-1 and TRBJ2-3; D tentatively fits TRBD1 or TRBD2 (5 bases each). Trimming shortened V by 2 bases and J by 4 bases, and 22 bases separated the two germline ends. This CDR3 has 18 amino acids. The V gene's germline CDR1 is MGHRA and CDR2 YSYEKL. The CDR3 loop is CASSQHLFRDPQADTQYF. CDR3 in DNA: TGCGCCAGCAGCCAACACCTCTTCCGGGACCCCCAGGCAGATACGCAGTATTTT.

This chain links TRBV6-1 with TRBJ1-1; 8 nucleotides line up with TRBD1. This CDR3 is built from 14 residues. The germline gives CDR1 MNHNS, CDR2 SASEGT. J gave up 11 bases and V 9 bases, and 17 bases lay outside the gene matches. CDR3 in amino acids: CASNDRGTTTEAFF. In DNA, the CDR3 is TGTGCCAGTAATGACAGGGGTACCACCACGGAGGCTTTCTTT.

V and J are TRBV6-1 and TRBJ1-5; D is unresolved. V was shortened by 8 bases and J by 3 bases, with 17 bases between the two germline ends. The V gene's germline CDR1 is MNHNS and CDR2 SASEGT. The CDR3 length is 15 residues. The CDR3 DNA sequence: TGTGCCAGCTCCCTCGATTCGGGTCCCAATCAGCCCCAGCATTTT. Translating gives CASSLDSGPNQPQHF.

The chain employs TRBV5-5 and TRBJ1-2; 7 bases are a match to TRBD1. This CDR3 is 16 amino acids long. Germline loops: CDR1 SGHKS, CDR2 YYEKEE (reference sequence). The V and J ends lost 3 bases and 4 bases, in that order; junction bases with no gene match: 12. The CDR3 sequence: CASSSGNPGQFYGYTF. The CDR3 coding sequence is TGTGCCAGCAGCTCGGGTAATCCGGGACAGTTCTATGGCTACACCTTC. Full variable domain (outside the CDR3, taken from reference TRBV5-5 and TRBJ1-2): DAGVTQSPTHLIKTRGQQVTLRCSPISGHKSVSWYQQVLGQGPQFIFQYYEKEERGRGNFPDRFSARQFPNYSSELNVNALLLGDSALYLCASSSGNPGQFYGYTFGSGTRLTVV.

CDR3 DNA: TGCAGGCACGGCTCTTTTGTAGCGGAGGCGCAGGGATGCCAAGAGACCCAGTACTTC. Protein sequence: CRHGSFVAEAQGCQETQYF. This chain joins TRBV29-1 and TRBJ2-5; possible D gene TRBD2, 6 bases. Germline-derived CDR1 and CDR2 are SQVTM and ANQGSEA. The CDR3 contains 19 residues. The complete variable domain, with remaining parts taken from reference TRBV29-1 and TRBJ2-5, reads SAVISQKPSRDICQRGTSLTIQCQVDSQVTMMFWYRQQPGQSLTLIATANQGSEATYESGFVIDKFPISRPNLTFSTLTVSNMSPEDSSIYLCRHGSFVAEAQGCQETQYFGPGTRLLVL.

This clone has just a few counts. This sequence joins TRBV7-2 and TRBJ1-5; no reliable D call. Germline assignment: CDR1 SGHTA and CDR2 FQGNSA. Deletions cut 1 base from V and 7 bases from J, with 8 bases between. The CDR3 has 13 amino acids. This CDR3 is CASSLGEGQPQHF. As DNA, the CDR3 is TGTGCCAGCAGCTTAGGGGAAGGGCAGCCCCAGCATTTT.